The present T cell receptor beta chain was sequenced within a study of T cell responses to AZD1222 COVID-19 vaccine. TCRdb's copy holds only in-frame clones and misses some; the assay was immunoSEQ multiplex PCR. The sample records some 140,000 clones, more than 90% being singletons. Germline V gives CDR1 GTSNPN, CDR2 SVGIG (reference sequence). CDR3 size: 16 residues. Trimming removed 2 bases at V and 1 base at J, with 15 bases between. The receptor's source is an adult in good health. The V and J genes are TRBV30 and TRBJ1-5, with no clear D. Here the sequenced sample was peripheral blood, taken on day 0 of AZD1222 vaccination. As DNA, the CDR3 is TGTGCCTGGAGTTGGAGCGGAGGAGGGAGCAATCAGCCCCAGCATTTT. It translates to CAWSWSGGGSNQPQHF.